This T cell receptor beta chain stems from a study of technical replicates of blood from four donors. Libraries were prepared by immunoSEQ multiplex PCR; TCRdb keeps only in-frame clonotypes and omits some of them. The sample has 15,000 or so clones; roughly four fifths are singletons. The ends were cut back, 0 bases at V and 6 bases at J, with 15 bases in the middle. Germline V gene sequence: CDR1 SGHRS, CDR2 YFSETQ. This CDR3 is built from 15 residues. The clonotype comes from a human donor in good health. V and J are TRBV5-1 and TRBJ1-1; no definite D call. The sequenced sample consisted of PBMCs. CDR3 bases: TGCGCCAGCAGCTTGGACCCCGGGGTAGGTGCTGAAGCTTTCTTT. Its translation is CASSLDPGVGAEAFF. Full variable domain (missing parts from reference TRBV5-1 and TRBJ1-1): KAGVTQTPRYLIKTRGQQVTLSCSPISGHRSVSWYQQTPGQGLQFLFEYFSETQRNKGNFPGRFSGRQFSNSRSEMNVSTLELGDSALYLCASSLDPGVGAEAFFGQGTRLTVV.